This TCR beta chain was captured by sequencing in a study of blood T cell repertoires in COVID-19. V was trimmed by 4 bases and J by 4 bases, leaving 8 bases between them. CDR1 is SEHNR and CDR2 is FQNEAQ in the germline V gene (reference sequence). The CDR3 covers 12 residues. The method was immunoSEQ multiplex PCR; TCRdb's version includes in-frame clones alone and lacks a portion of them. This sample has approximately 60,000 clones, with more than 65% found just once. Specimen: peripheral blood. The J gene is TRBJ2-7, the V gene TRBV7-9; perhaps TRBD1 as D (6 bases). The TCR comes from a woman aged 80 or over with active or convalescent COVID-19. DNA of the CDR3: TGTGCCAGCAGCTCGACAGGTTACGAGCAGTACTTC. It is translated as CASSSTGYEQYF.